This T cell receptor beta chain was sequenced for a study of CD8 T cells in ankylosing spondylitis. Library preparation for TCR beta used quantitative 5'-RACE with molecular barcodes. TCRdb independently ran MiXCR on the 5' RACE reads; one entry per CDR3 protein. In the table there are some 800,000 distinct CDR3 sequences, around 11% of which are singletons. The CDR3 is made up of 12 amino acids. Deletions cut 6 bases from V and 10 bases from J, with 13 bases between. Germline V gives CDR1 MDHEN, CDR2 SYDVKM. Findings and caveats of the study: A motif of under 10 highly homologous TCR beta variants was seen as apparently characteristic of ankylosing spondylitis blood.

Points on this clonotype: Its antigen is currently unknown.

The chain combines TRBV28 with TRBJ2-1; a possible D gene is TRBD1 (6 bases). This TCR was recovered from a male donor with ankylosing spondylitis. The specimen sequenced was blood, either unsorted or a sorted T cell fraction (not recorded which). This chain's CDR3 is CASSNTGYEQFF. In nucleotides, the CDR3 is TGTGCCAGCAGCAACACAGGGTACGAGCAGTTCTTC.